This T cell receptor beta chain was identified during a study of cytomegalovirus exposure and HLA in healthy donors. Whole-study findings and limits: A later analysis found TCR association rates differed by HLA locus, highest for DRB1 and lowest for HLA-C. Earlier findings revealed that most TCR beta V segments proved productive either about 87% or about 30% of the time. A missense DCLRE1C variant was associated with V- and J-gene trimming of TCR beta chains in a later analysis, and an independent cohort replicated the association.

PCR employed 60 Vbeta and 13 Jbeta primers. The data were produced by immunoSEQ multiplex PCR, yet TCRdb's version contains in-frame clones alone and is incomplete. The sample comprises around 150,000 clones, 65% to 80% of which are singletons, and 6.5% rests with the top ten. With V trimmed by 3 bases and J by 7 bases, 11 bases remained unmatched. The germline gives CDR1 LNHDA, CDR2 SQIVND (reference sequence). The CDR3 has 16 amino acids. As regards this clone: Its specificity is not known.

The rearrangement uses TRBV19 and TRBJ2-1, with TRBD2 matching over 8 bases. The material sequenced was PBMCs. The sequence derives from a man aged 40-50 years in good health and CMV-seropositive. CDR3 in DNA: TGTGCCAGTAGTATGAGGTGGAGCGGGAGAAAAAATGAGCAGTTCTTC. This sequence encodes CASSMRWSGRKNEQFF.